This T cell receptor beta chain was captured in a study of T cells in Graves' hyperthyroidism and ophthalmopathy. Study findings and constraints: Ophthalmopathy was model-predicted a median approximately 6.4 months pre-onset.

It was RNA transcripts that yielded the amplified TCR beta CDR3 regions. HTBI primers were employed in a first-round RT-PCR of the TCR CDR3. TCRdb called the multiplex PCR reads again in MiXCR, with one record for every CDR3 protein. The sample records roughly 420,000 distinct CDR3 sequences, roughly 13% being singletons. Per the germline V gene, CDR1 is MNHEY and CDR2 is SMNVEV (reference sequence). The length of the CDR3 is 15 residues. V was pared by 10 bases and J by 14 bases, with 16 bases of the junction left unmatched. This clonotype was found many times. The antigen is undetermined. Sequencing used blood. The sequence was collected from a woman aged 18 to 35 with Graves' hyperthyroidism. The V and J genes are TRBV27 and TRBJ2-1; TRBD2 matches at 14 bases. The CDR3 sequence: CATATGTSGRIVEFF. In DNA, the CDR3 is TGTGCCACCGCAACCGGGACTAGCGGGAGAATCGTGGAGTTCTTC.